This T cell receptor (beta chain) came from a study of beta chain features in type 1 diabetes. General study results and limits: Lower insertion and higher deletion counts appeared at VDJ junctions in type 1 diabetes patients. In all four CD4+ subsets, TCRB CDR3 length was significantly, moderately reduced in type 1 diabetes. Possibly, sequencing cDNA over-represented cells that had high TCR expression levels. Naive, central memory and Treg TCRB repertoires appeared more alike in patients than in healthy donors.

Sequenced material consisted of expressed TCRB transcripts (all of the isolated RNA was reverse transcribed). The assay was immunoSEQ multiplex PCR, and TCRdb's table has in-frame clones only and misses some. The sample shows hundreds of thousands of clones, roughly 12% of them seen only once. Concerning this clone itself: Its antigen is unidentified.

CD4+ cells of the naive, central memory, regulatory and stem cell-like memory types were sorted via CD45RO/CCR7/CD25/CD127/CD95/CD27. V shed 7 bases and J shed 3 bases, with 18 bases lying between them. The CDR3 is 14 residues long. Germline-derived CDR1 and CDR2 are SQVTM and ANQGSEA. Source material: naive CD4+ T cells from blood. The rearrangement joins TRBV29-1 to TRBJ1-1; D remains ambiguous. The source is a man younger than 35 with type 1 diabetes. CDR3 bases: TGCAGCGCCGCCCCCGCGGGGAGGGACACTGAAGCTTTCTTT. This gives the protein CSAAPAGRDTEAFF.